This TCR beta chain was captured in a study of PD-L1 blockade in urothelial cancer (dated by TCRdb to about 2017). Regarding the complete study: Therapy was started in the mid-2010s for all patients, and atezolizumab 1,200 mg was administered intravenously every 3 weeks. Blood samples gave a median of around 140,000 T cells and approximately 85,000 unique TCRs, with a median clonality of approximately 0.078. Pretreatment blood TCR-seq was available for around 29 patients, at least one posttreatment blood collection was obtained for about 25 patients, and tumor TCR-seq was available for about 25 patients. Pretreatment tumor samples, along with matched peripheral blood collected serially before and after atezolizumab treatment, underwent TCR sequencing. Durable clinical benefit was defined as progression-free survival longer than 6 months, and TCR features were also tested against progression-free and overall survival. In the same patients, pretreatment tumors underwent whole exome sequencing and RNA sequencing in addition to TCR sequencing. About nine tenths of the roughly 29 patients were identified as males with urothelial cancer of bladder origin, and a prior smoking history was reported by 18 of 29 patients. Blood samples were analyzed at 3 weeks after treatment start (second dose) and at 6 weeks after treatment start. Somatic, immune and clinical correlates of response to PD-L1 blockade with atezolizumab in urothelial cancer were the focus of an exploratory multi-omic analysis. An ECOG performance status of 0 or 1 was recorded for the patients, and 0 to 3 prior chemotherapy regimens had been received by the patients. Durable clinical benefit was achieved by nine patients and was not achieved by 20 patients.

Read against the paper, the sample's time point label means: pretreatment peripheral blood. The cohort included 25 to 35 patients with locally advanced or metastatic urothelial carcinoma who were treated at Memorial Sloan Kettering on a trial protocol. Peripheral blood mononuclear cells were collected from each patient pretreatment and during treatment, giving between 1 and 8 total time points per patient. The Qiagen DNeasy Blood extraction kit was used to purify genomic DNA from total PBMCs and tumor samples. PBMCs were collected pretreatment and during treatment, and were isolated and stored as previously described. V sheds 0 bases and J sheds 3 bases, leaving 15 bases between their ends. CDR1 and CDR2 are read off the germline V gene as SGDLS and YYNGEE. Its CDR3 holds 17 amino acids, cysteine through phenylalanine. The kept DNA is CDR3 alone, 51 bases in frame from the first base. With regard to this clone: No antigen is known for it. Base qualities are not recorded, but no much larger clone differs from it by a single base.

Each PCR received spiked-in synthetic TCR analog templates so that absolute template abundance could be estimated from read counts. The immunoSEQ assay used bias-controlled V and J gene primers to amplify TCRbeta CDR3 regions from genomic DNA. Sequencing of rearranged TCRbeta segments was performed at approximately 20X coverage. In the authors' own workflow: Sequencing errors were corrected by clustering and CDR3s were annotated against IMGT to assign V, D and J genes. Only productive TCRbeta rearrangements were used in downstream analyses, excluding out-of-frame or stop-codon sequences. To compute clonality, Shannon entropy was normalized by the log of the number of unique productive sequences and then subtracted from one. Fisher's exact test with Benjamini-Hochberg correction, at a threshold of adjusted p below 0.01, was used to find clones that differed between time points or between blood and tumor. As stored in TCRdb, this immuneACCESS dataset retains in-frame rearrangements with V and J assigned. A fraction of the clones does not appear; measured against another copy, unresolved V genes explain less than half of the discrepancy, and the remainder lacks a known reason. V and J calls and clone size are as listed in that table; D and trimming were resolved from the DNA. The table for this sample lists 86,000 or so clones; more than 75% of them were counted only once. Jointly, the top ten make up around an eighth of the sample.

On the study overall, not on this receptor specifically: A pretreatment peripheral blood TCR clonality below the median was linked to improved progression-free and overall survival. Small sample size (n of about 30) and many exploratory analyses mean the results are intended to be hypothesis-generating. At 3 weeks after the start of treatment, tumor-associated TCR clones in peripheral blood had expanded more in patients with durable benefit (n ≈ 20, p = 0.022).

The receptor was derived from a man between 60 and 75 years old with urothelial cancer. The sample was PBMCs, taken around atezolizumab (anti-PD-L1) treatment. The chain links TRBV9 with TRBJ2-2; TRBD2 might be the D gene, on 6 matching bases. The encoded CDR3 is CASSVERGGVDTGELFF. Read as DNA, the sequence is TGTGCCAGCAGCGTAGAAAGGGGCGGGGTGGACACCGGGGAGCTGTTTTTT. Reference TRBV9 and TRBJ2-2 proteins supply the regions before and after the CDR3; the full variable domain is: DSGVTQTPKHLITATGQRVTLRCSPRSGDLSVYWYQQSLDQGLQFLIQYYNGEERAKGNILERFSAQQFPDLHSELNLSSLELGDSALYFCASSVERGGVDTGELFFGEGSRLTVL.